These 18 T cell receptor beta chains were all obtained from the same sample, sequenced in a study of blood T cell repertoires in COVID-19. TCRdb's copy holds only in-frame clones and misses some; the assay was immunoSEQ multiplex PCR. The sample carries fewer than 85,000 clones, around four fifths recorded once. Sequenced: peripheral blood. These receptors were obtained from a woman aged 55-69 years with acute or convalescent COVID-19.

This chain joins TRBV5-1 and TRBJ2-7, with TRBD2 matching over 10 bases. Germline V gene data show CDR1 as SGHRS and CDR2 as YFSETQ. Trimming removed 0 bases from V and 5 bases from J; junction bases left unmatched: 8. CDR3 length: 16 amino acids. CDR3 DNA: TGCGCCAGCAGCTTGGTCGAAGCGGGAGGGCCACACGAGCAGTACTTC. Its translation is CASSLVEAGGPHEQYF.

Worth noting for this clone: Additional DNA sequences in this sample encode the identical CDR3. The chain joins TRBV3-1 (or the pseudogene TRBV3-2) to TRBJ1-2; D possibly corresponds to TRBD1 (6 bases). The V gene's germline CDR1 is LGHDT and CDR2 YNNKEL (reference sequence). This CDR3 contains 13 residues. The V and J ends lost 3 bases and 2 bases respectively, with 7 bases between them. This chain's CDR3 is CASSQDSNYGYTF. The CDR3 nucleotides read TGTGCCAGCAGCCAGGACAGCAACTATGGCTACACCTTC.

This sequence joins TRBV7-2 and TRBJ1-2, with TRBD1 identical over 9 bases. V trimming: 3 bases; J trimming: 6 bases; junction bases outside the gene matches: 5. Germline lookup yields CDR1 SGHTA and CDR2 FQGNSA. The CDR3 spans 14 residues. The CDR3 nucleotides are TGTGCCAGCAGCTTTGGGGGACAGGGAAATGGCTACACCTTC. This translates into CASSFGGQGNGYTF.

The chain recombines TRBV11-3 with TRBJ2-1; 13 nucleotides align to TRBD2. J gave up 9 bases and V 3 bases, and 11 bases lay outside the gene matches. Germline loops: CDR1 SGHNT, CDR2 YENEEA. The CDR3 totals 17 residues. CDR3 sequence: CASSFTMTSGRYGEQFF. The CDR3, as DNA: TGTGCCAGCAGCTTCACCATGACTAGCGGGAGGTATGGTGAGCAGTTCTTC.

The chain is built from TRBV7-8 and TRBJ1-6, with 9 nucleotides matching TRBD1. There are 15 residues in the CDR3. V lost 4 bases to trimming and J lost 8 bases; unmatched junction nucleotides: 6. The germline gives CDR1 SGHVS, CDR2 FQNEAQ. CDR3 amino acids: CASSSRDRADSPLHF. CDR3 bases: TGTGCCAGCAGCTCCCGGGACAGGGCGGATTCACCCCTCCACTTT.

The gene calls are TRBV30 and TRBJ1-5; D not certain. Germline lookup yields CDR1 GTSNPN and CDR2 SVGIG (reference sequence). V was clipped by 1 base and J by 3 bases, with 7 bases between them. This CDR3 is built from 13 residues. CDR3: CAWSEQINQPQHF. In nucleotides, the CDR3 is TGTGCCTGGAGTGAACAGATCAATCAGCCCCAGCATTTT.

This CDR3 is CASSREGAGSYEQYF. As DNA, the CDR3 is TGCGCCAGCAGCCGAGAAGGAGCGGGCTCCTACGAGCAGTACTTC. The J gene is TRBJ2-7, the V gene TRBV5-1; perhaps TRBD2 as D (6 bases). The CDR3 covers 15 residues. Germline CDR1 reads SGHRS; CDR2 reads YFSETQ. Deletions cut 4 bases from V and 0 bases from J, with 14 bases between. The full variable domain, in which reference TRBV5-1 and TRBJ2-7 provide the parts outside the CDR3, is KAGVTQTPRYLIKTRGQQVTLSCSPISGHRSVSWYQQTPGQGLQFLFEYFSETQRNKGNFPGRFSGRQFSNSRSEMNVSTLELGDSALYLCASSREGAGSYEQYFGPGTRLTVT.

The chain combines TRBV12-3 or TRBV12-4 with TRBJ1-1; 7 nucleotides line up with TRBD1. The V and J ends lost 5 bases and 7 bases, in that order; junction bases with no gene match: 7. The CDR3 consists of 13 residues. CDR3 sequence: CASSPNRGGEAFF. For the CDR3, the DNA is TGTGCCAGCAGTCCTAACAGGGGTGGTGAAGCTTTCTTT.

The chain carries TRBV5-8 and TRBJ2-1; D ambiguous. CDR1 is SGHTS and CDR2 is YDEGEE in the germline V gene. The CDR3 has 13 amino acids. The V end lost 6 bases, the J end lost 2 bases, and 9 bases lay between the germline ends. The CDR3 nucleotides read TGTGCCAGCATATATTCTACCTACAATGAGCAGTTCTTC. Protein product: CASIYSTYNEQFF.

This sequence joins TRBV7-9 and TRBJ1-1, with a tentative D call TRBD1 (6 bases). V was clipped by 5 bases and J by 1 base, with 20 bases between them. Germline V gene sequence: CDR1 SEHNR, CDR2 FQNEAQ (reference sequence). The CDR3 spans 17 residues. CDR3 sequence reads: CASSPFPRGRGNTEAFF. Here the CDR3 DNA reads TGTGCCAGCAGCCCTTTTCCTCGGGGCAGGGGGAACACTGAAGCTTTCTTT.

This rearrangement joins TRBV7-6 to TRBJ1-4, with a possible D match to TRBD1 (6 bases). From germline, CDR1 is SGHVS and CDR2 FNYEAQ. The CDR3 totals 15 residues. V lost 5 bases and J lost 8, with 18 bases in between. The chain's CDR3 is CASSPQGGAGEKLFF. CDR3 bases: TGTGCCAGCAGCCCCCAAGGGGGGGCAGGGGAAAAACTGTTTTTT.

This chain joins TRBV5-6 and TRBJ2-7; 9 nucleotides agree with TRBD2. Germline trimming cut 4 bases from V and 6 bases from J; bases unmatched to any gene: 8. The CDR3 is 14 residues long. Germline CDR1 reads SGHDT; CDR2 reads YYEEEE. Here the CDR3 reads CASSLPSGKSEQYF. The DNA of the CDR3 is TGTGCCAGCAGCCTTCCTAGCGGGAAGAGCGAGCAGTACTTC.

The chain carries TRBV5-1 and TRBJ1-2; D is perhaps TRBD1 (5 bases). The germline V gene encodes CDR1 SGHRS and CDR2 YFSETQ. Trimming removed 5 bases at V and 4 bases at J, with 21 bases between. The CDR3 runs 16 residues. CDR3 loop: CASSRDGSTSFYGYTF. In DNA, the CDR3 is TGCGCCAGCAGTCGGGACGGGAGCACATCATTCTATGGCTACACCTTC.

CDR3 nucleotide sequence: TGTGCCAGTAGCCCAATTTTGACAGGGGGGTACGAAAAACTGTTTTTT. Its protein product is CASSPILTGGYEKLFF. This chain uses TRBV19 with TRBJ1-4; TRBD1 aligns across 9 bases. Germline V CDR1 and CDR2: LNHDA, SQIVND (reference sequence). Trimming took 6 bases from V and 8 from J; bases not matched to a gene: 13. This CDR3 has 16 amino acids.

This clone was seen a handful of times. The rearrangement uses TRBV3-1 (or the pseudogene TRBV3-2) and TRBJ2-7; maybe TRBD1 (6 bases). V lost 0 bases to trimming and J lost 6 bases, with 9 bases between them. The CDR3 sequence is 13 residues long. Germline assignment: CDR1 LGHDT and CDR2 YNNKEL (reference sequence). The CDR3 DNA reads TGTGCCAGCAGCCAAGAGGGGACATTCGAGCAGTACTTC. Protein sequence: CASSQEGTFEQYF.

This clone was picked up a small number of times. The CDR3 DNA sequence: TGTGCCAGCAGCTTAGGGGGGCGCGGGGAGACCCAGTACTTC. As protein: CASSLGGRGETQYF. The chain has TRBV7-2 and TRBJ2-5; maybe TRBD1 (6 bases). Trimming removed 1 base at V and 5 bases at J, with 11 bases between. Germline CDR1 reads SGHTA; CDR2 reads FQGNSA. CDR3 length equals 14 residues.

This sequence joins TRBV7-8 and TRBJ1-1, with 7 bases lining up with TRBD1. The germline gives CDR1 SGHVS, CDR2 FQNEAQ. Trimming at V came to 3 bases and at J to 1 base, leaving 2 bases not matched to a gene. This CDR3 is built from 14 residues. The DNA of the CDR3 is TGTGCCAGCAGCTTGACAGGGAGGAACACTGAAGCTTTCTTT. Translation: CASSLTGRNTEAFF.

V gene TRBV19 combines with J gene TRBJ1-1, with TRBD1 identical over 8 bases. This CDR3 comprises 16 residues. The germline V gene encodes CDR1 LNHDA and CDR2 SQIVND (reference sequence). Unmatched junction bases numbered 8, after V lost 4 bases and J lost 1 base. The CDR3: CASSKKDRARNTEAFF. The DNA of the CDR3 is TGTGCCAGTAGTAAGAAGGACAGGGCCAGGAACACTGAAGCTTTCTTT.